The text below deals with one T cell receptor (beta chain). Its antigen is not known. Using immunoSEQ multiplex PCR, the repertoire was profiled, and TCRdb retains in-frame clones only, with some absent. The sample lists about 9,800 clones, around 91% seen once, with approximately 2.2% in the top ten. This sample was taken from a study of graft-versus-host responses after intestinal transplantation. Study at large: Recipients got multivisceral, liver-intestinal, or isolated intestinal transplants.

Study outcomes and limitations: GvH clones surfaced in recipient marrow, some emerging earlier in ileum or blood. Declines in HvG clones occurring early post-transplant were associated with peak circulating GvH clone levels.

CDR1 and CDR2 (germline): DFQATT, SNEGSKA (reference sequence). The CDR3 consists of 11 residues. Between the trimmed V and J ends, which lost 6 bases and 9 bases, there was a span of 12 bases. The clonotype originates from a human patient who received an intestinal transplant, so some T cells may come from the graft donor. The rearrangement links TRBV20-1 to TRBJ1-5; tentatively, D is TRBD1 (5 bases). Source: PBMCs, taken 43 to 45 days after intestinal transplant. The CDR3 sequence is CSAKTQGPQHF. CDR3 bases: TGCAGTGCCAAGACCCAGGGGCCCCAGCATTTT.